The TCR beta chain under discussion was sequenced for a study of blood T cell repertoires in COVID-19. This CDR3 region has 13 residues. CDR1 SGHRS and CDR2 YFSETQ come from the germline V gene. The germline V and J ends were trimmed by 7 bases and 8 bases, with 17 bases remaining between them. The table came from immunoSEQ multiplex PCR; TCRdb's copy has only in-frame clones and leaves some out. Of under 250,000 clones in the sample, approximately 85% are singletons; the top ten hold about 5.1%. This receptor was taken from a man aged 50 to 59 with COVID-19, enrolled during active disease. Sequenced: peripheral blood. This chain joins TRBV5-1 and TRBJ2-3; D gene unclear. In nucleotides, the CDR3 is TGCGCCAGCGGGCAACCCCCGGCAGTTACGCAGTATTTT. It is translated as CASGQPPAVTQYF.